Listed below are T cell receptor beta chains from one sample, sequenced in a study of T cells in Graves' hyperthyroidism and ophthalmopathy. One entry per CDR3 protein, called by TCRdb with MiXCR from the multiplex PCR reads. The sample includes 600,000 or so distinct CDR3 sequences, about a sixth of them seen just once. The material sequenced was blood. The receptor source for this set is a woman aged 25 to 45 with Graves' hyperthyroidism. CDR3s include the opening cysteine and the closing phenylalanine or tryptophan. A D gene is named only where the DNA matches it firmly. The size field is filled for only some rows; it gives once, few, many or a size class.

clone_size | j_call | d_call | v_call | cdr3_aa | cdr3_nt
. | TRBJ2-7 | . | TRBV5-1 | CASTSPAGEQYF | TGCGCCAGCACCTCCCCGGCGGGCGAGCAGTACTTC
many | TRBJ2-3 | . | TRBV7-2 | CASSLDGLARSDTQYF | TGTGCCAGCAGCTTAGATGGGTTAGCGCGGTCAGATACGCAGTATTTT
many | TRBJ2-1 | TRBD2 | TRBV6-1 | CASSAIGRYNEQFF | TGTGCCAGCAGTGCGATCGGGAGGTACAATGAGCAGTTCTTC
many | TRBJ1-6 | . | TRBV3-1 | CASSQGPGIGSPLHF | TGTGCCAGCAGCCAAGGTCCGGGGATCGGATCACCCCTCCACTTT
few | TRBJ2-3 | . | TRBV5-1 | CASSWQSTDTQYF | TGCGCCAGCAGCTGGCAGAGCACAGATACGCAGTATTTT
few | TRBJ2-7 | TRBD1 | TRBV13 | CASSPPGGTGKYEQYF | TGTGCCAGCAGCCCTCCTGGCGGGACAGGGAAATACGAGCAGTACTTC
many | TRBJ1-1 | TRBD1 | TRBV2 | CASKTGEAFQDEAFF | TGTGCCAGCAAGACAGGGGAGGCTTTCCAGGATGAAGCTTTCTTT
many | TRBJ2-7 | . | TRBV6-2/TRBV6-3 | CASGVDPYEQYF | TGTGCCAGCGGCGTAGATCCCTACGAGCAGTACTTC
many | TRBJ1-1 | . | TRBV2 | CASRLTGVLNTEAFF | TGTGCCAGCAGGTTAACGGGAGTATTGAACACTGAAGCTTTCTTT
. | TRBJ2-2 | . | TRBV4-3 | CASSQRRGNTGELFF | TGCGCCAGCAGCCAAAGGCGGGGGAACACCGGGGAGCTGTTTTTT
. | TRBJ2-2 | . | TRBV6-2/TRBV6-3 | CASKYTGTRNTGELFF | TGTGCCAGCAAATATACCGGGACACGGAACACCGGGGAGCTGTTTTTT
many | TRBJ2-7 | . | TRBV20-1 | CSASPWRSSYEQYF | TGCAGTGCTAGTCCCTGGCGGAGCTCCTACGAGCAGTACTTC
. | TRBJ1-5 | . | TRBV19 | CASSIDPGIGQPQHF | TGTGCCAGTAGTATAGATCCAGGGATCGGGCAGCCCCAGCATTTT
few | TRBJ2-7 | TRBD1 | TRBV15 | CATSRSGTGFNEQYF | TGTGCCACCAGCAGATCCGGGACAGGGTTCAACGAGCAGTACTTC
. | TRBJ2-1 | . | TRBV20-1 | CSAWTPRTDHNNEQFF | TGCAGTGCTTGGACCCCCCGGACAGACCATAACAATGAGCAGTTCTTC
few | TRBJ2-1 | . | TRBV19 | CASSILGYNEQFF | TGTGCCAGTAGTATATTGGGTTACAATGAGCAGTTCTTC
. | TRBJ1-1 | . | TRBV6-4 | CASRTPGRQNTEAFF | TGTGCCAGCAGAACTCCGGGACGCCAGAACACTGAAGCTTTCTTT
. | TRBJ1-2 | TRBD1 | TRBV12-3/TRBV12-4 | CASSQDRGTNYGYTF | TGTGCCAGCAGCCAGGACAGGGGGACGAACTATGGCTACACCTTC
many | TRBJ2-1 | . | TRBV5-1 | CASSLLGDNEQFF | TGCGCCAGCAGCTTATTAGGGGACAATGAGCAGTTCTTC
. | TRBJ2-7 | TRBD2 | TRBV2 | CASSVVAGGGEQYF | TGTGCCAGCAGTGTAGTAGCGGGAGGGGGCGAGCAGTACTTC
many | TRBJ2-5 | . | TRBV15 | CATSRDIRQAQETQYF | TGTGCCACCAGCAGAGATATTCGACAGGCCCAAGAGACCCAGTACTTC
many | TRBJ2-1 | . | TRBV3-1 | CASSQDYAAGLMEQFF | TGTGCCAGCAGCCAAGATTACGCAGCGGGCCTCATGGAGCAGTTCTTC
. | TRBJ2-1 | TRBD2 | TRBV7-9 | CASSAIAGGTSNEQFF | TGTGCCAGCAGCGCTATAGCGGGAGGGACTTCCAATGAGCAGTTCTTC
many | TRBJ2-7 | . | TRBV28 | CASSLSGGISYEQYF | TGTGCCAGCAGTTTGTCAGGCGGAATCTCCTACGAGCAGTACTTC
many | TRBJ2-1 | TRBD2 | TRBV12-3/TRBV12-4 | CASSFSGGKNEQFF | TGTGCCAGCAGTTTTTCGGGAGGGAAGAATGAGCAGTTCTTC
few | TRBJ2-7 | TRBD2 | TRBV13 | CASSDRLAGSGYEQYF | TGTGCCAGCAGCGACCGACTAGCGGGGAGCGGCTACGAGCAGTACTTC
few | TRBJ2-2 | . | TRBV11-2 | CASSLDRLAVNTGELFF | TGTGCCAGCAGCTTAGATCGATTAGCGGTGAACACCGGGGAGCTGTTTTTT
many | TRBJ2-4 | . | TRBV28 | CASSSGETNIQYF | TGTGCCAGCAGTTCGGGGGAGACAAACATTCAGTACTTC
many | TRBJ2-5 | TRBD2 | TRBV20-1 | CSARGLAGAGFQETQYF | TGCAGTGCTAGAGGGCTAGCGGGAGCCGGGTTTCAAGAGACCCAGTACTTC
. | TRBJ1-5 | . | TRBV2 | CASSEVGDLSNQPQHF | TGTGCCAGCAGTGAAGTAGGGGATTTGAGCAATCAGCCCCAGCATTTT
many | TRBJ1-2 | TRBD1 | TRBV7-8 | CASSPLMQGAGGYTF | TGTGCCAGCAGCCCCCTGATGCAGGGGGCAGGAGGCTACACCTTC
few | TRBJ2-7 | TRBD1 | TRBV13 | CASSHTTTGGGEQYF | TGTGCCAGCAGTCACACAACTACAGGGGGCGGCGAGCAGTACTTC
few | TRBJ2-1 | . | TRBV7-3 | CASSLYGQSNEQFF | TGTGCCAGCAGCTTATACGGACAGTCCAATGAGCAGTTCTTC
many | TRBJ1-2 | TRBD1 | TRBV28 | CASSANKDRIFLGYTF | TGTGCCAGCAGTGCCAACAAGGACAGGATCTTTCTTGGCTACACCTTC
many | TRBJ2-5 | . | TRBV2 | CASMGGTQETQYF | TGTGCCAGCATGGGCGGGACCCAAGAGACCCAGTACTTC
many | TRBJ2-7 | TRBD1 | TRBV18 | CASSPIATGNEQYF | TGTGCCAGCTCACCAATAGCGACAGGGAACGAGCAGTACTTC
many | TRBJ1-5 | . | TRBV12-5 | CASGLDGSNQPQHF | TGTGCTAGTGGTTTGGATGGAAGCAATCAGCCCCAGCATTTT
. | TRBJ1-1 | . | TRBV19 | CASSAWTANTEAFF | TGTGCCAGTAGTGCCTGGACAGCTAACACTGAAGCTTTCTTT
many | TRBJ1-2 | TRBD1 | TRBV27 | CASSSTGVGYTF | TGTGCCAGCAGTTCCACAGGGGTTGGCTACACCTTC
many | TRBJ2-5 | . | TRBV6-2/TRBV6-3 | CASRGSAGETQYF | TGTGCCAGCAGAGGGTCAGCCGGTGAGACCCAGTACTTC
many | TRBJ2-1 | TRBD2 | TRBV2 | CASIPESGMPYNEQFF | TGTGCCAGCATTCCAGAGAGCGGGATGCCCTACAATGAGCAGTTCTTC
many | TRBJ2-3 | TRBD2 | TRBV28 | CASSKLAGGADTQYF | TGTGCCAGCAGCAAACTAGCGGGAGGGGCAGATACGCAGTATTTT
few | TRBJ2-1 | TRBD1 | TRBV7-6 | CASSHGTGFNEQFF | TGTGCCAGCAGCCACGGGACAGGGTTCAATGAGCAGTTCTTC
. | TRBJ2-5 | . | TRBV24-1 | CATSEHDSFQETQYF | TGTGCCACCAGTGAACATGACAGTTTCCAAGAGACCCAGTACTTC
. | TRBJ2-2 | . | TRBV2 | CASTGVGGELFF | TGTGCCAGTACGGGAGTAGGCGGGGAGCTGTTTTTT
many | TRBJ2-1 | . | TRBV6-1 | CASSVPLGYNEQFF | TGTGCCAGCAGCGTCCCTCTGGGGTACAATGAGCAGTTCTTC
few | TRBJ2-3 | TRBD2 | TRBV7-2 | CASSGAGGASDTQYF | TGTGCCAGCAGCGGAGCGGGAGGGGCTTCGGATACGCAGTATTTT
. | TRBJ2-3 | TRBD2 | TRBV7-2 | CASSLGALAGVDTQYF | TGTGCCAGCAGCTTAGGGGCACTAGCGGGAGTGGATACGCAGTATTTT
few | TRBJ2-7 | TRBD2 | TRBV7-3 | CASSFFVAGGPKEQYF | TGTGCCAGCAGCTTTTTCGTTGCGGGAGGGCCAAAAGAGCAGTACTTC
few | TRBJ2-1 | . | TRBV6-1 | CASRPPFRAHEQFF | TGTGCCAGCAGACCCCCTTTCAGGGCCCATGAGCAGTTCTTC